This TCR beta chain was recovered during a study of T cells in Graves' hyperthyroidism and ophthalmopathy. This clonotype was found a few times. V lost 1 base, J lost 5 bases, and 10 bases stayed unmatched. The CDR3 consists of 17 residues. Germline CDR1 LGHNA, CDR2 YNFKEQ. RNA transcripts served as the template for amplifying TCR beta CDR3 regions. First-round RT-PCR targeting the TCR CDR3 was performed with the HTBI primer set. MiXCR was run by TCRdb on the multiplex PCR reads, yielding one entry per CDR3 protein. This table has roughly 570,000 distinct CDR3 sequences, about a sixth appearing once. V is TRBV4-2 and J is TRBJ2-1; 8 nucleotides match TRBD2. Sequencing was carried out using blood. This sequence originates from a woman aged 25 to 39 with Graves' hyperthyroidism. The CDR3 here is CASSQVAGLAGHNEQFF. The CDR3, as DNA: TGTGCCAGCAGCCAAGTCGCCGGGCTAGCGGGCCACAATGAGCAGTTCTTC.